This TCR beta chain appears in the sequencing data of a study of blood T cells in healthy people across ages. Study-level results: Naive T cell percentage by flow cytometry tracked strongly with beta diversity.

This CDR3 region has 14 residues. The trim removed 5 bases at V and 11 bases at J, leaving 16 bases unmatched. Germline loops: CDR1 SQVTM, CDR2 ANQGSEA. A second about 6 to 12 cycle PCR used barcoded and J-beta primers. TCRdb re-called the 5' RACE reads with MiXCR, one entry per CDR3 protein. Among approximately 680,000 distinct CDR3 sequences listed, around 32% were seen once. A few counts support this clonotype. Its antigen is as yet unknown. Each sample gave at least 6.5 million isolated PBMCs. This receptor was taken from a woman of 80 years or more in good health. Sequencing used blood. This sequence joins TRBV29-1 and TRBJ2-5; 8 bases fit TRBD2. CDR3 loop: CSVSGRGAGNEQYF. The CDR3 DNA reads TGCAGCGTTTCTGGGCGGGGGGCGGGGAATGAGCAGTACTTC.